This TCR beta chain was identified during a study of graft-versus-host responses after intestinal transplantation. On the study more broadly: Multivisceral, liver-intestinal, or isolated intestinal grafts were transplanted into recipients.

The data were produced by immunoSEQ multiplex PCR, yet TCRdb's version contains in-frame clones alone and is incomplete. Altogether over 90,000 clones are present, 90% to 95% being singletons, with the ten largest covering around 0.49%. This CDR3 is 16 amino acids long. Per germline, CDR1 MGHRA and CDR2 YSYEKL. The V end was cut by 1 base, the J end by 3 bases, with 12 bases between. Study-level findings and limits: Detection of GvH clones occurred in recipient marrow, and some had their first appearance in ileum or blood. Early post-transplant declines in HvG were associated with peak levels of circulating GvH clones.

With respect to this clone: The antigen remains undetermined.

Here the sequenced sample was unstimulated CD8+ T cells sorted from spleen or lymph node cells, taken before intestinal transplant. The chain recombines TRBV4-1 with TRBJ2-2; D is perhaps TRBD1 (6 bases). The TCR was taken from a human donor who received an intestinal transplant. The CDR3 bases are TGCGCCAGCAGCCAAGCCCGGACAGAACACACCGGGGAGCTGTTTTTT. The encoded protein is CASSQARTEHTGELFF.